Listed here are 20 T cell receptor delta chains from one sample, sequenced in a study of gamma-delta T cells after stem cell transplantation. With CATT, TCRdb re-called clones from the RT-PCR reads. The sample shows 2,600 or so delta-chain clones, roughly 1.5% of them seen only once. Material: gamma-delta T cells. These receptors came from a human donor. It is not recorded whose cells these are; they may come from a transplant donor.

By share of the sample, this clone is medium-sized. Germline and junction disagree at one end, which may indicate a read error. The same CDR3 arises from other DNA sequences in this sample as well. The chain has TRDV2 and TRDJ1; 13 positions match TRDD3. The germline CDR1 and CDR2 sequences are GEAIGNYY and EKD. This CDR3 is built from 17 residues. Here the CDR3 DNA reads TGTGCCTGTGACTCTTTACTGGGGGATACGCTCACCGATAAACTCATCTTC. This codes for CACDSLLGDTLTDKLIF.

The sample holds a few counts of this clone. Possible read error: a much larger clone is one base away. The DNA is left out, because the CDR3 cannot be placed on it with certainty; the CDR3 is given as TCRdb lists it. The rearrangement uses TRDV2 and TRDJ3; the table assigns TRDD3, which was not confirmed against the DNA. Germline-derived CDR1 and CDR2 are GEAIGNYY and EKD. Inclusive of both ends, the CDR3 amounts to 19 amino acids. The CDR3 loop reads CACDTAWAQGSWDTRQMFF.

Comment on this clone: This likely stems from a read error, as it lies one base from a far larger clone. The V gene is TRDV2, the J gene TRDJ1; 8 nucleotides match TRDD3. Germline V gives CDR1 GEAIGNYY, CDR2 EKD. The CDR3 totals 17 residues. CDR3 sequence reads: CACDTAGGGGERDTLIF. The DNA for the CDR3 is TGTGCCTGTGACACGGCTGGGGGAGGCGGCGAGCGGGATACACTCATCTTT.

By share, this clone ranks as medium-sized. CDR3 in amino acids: CACEGLGDTGATDKLIF. CDR3 coding DNA: TGTGCCTGTGAAGGACTGGGGGATACGGGTGCCACCGATAAACTCATCTTT. The chain joins TRDV2 to TRDJ1; 13 nucleotides align to TRDD3. The CDR3 is made up of 17 amino acids. V was clipped by 4 bases and J by 1 base; unmatched bases: 8. Germline V lookup: CDR1 GEAIGNYY, CDR2 EKD.

A note on this clone: A much larger clone is a single base away; this may be a read error. The chain combines TRDV1 with TRDJ1; D might be TRDD2 (9 bases). V was shortened by 2 bases and J by 0 bases, with 25 bases between the two germline ends. The CDR3 sequence is 20 residues long. Germline-derived CDR1 and CDR2 are TSWWSYY and QGS. CDR3 amino acids: CALGEDDPSYWGGHTDKLIF. CDR3 nucleotide sequence: TGTGCTCTTGGGGAAGACGATCCTTCCTACTGGGGGGGACACACCGATAAACTCATCTTT.

This clone occurred a few times. The rearrangement links TRDV1 to TRDJ1; 7 bases match TRDD3. CDR1 TSWWSYY and CDR2 QGS come from the germline V gene. The J segment lost 3 bases and the V segment lost 4 bases, leaving 14 bases of the junction unmatched. The length of the CDR3 is 17 residues. CDR3 in amino acids: CALGVYLGVPSADKLIF. CDR3 nucleotide sequence: TGTGCTCTTGGGGTATACCTGGGGGTCCCTTCAGCCGATAAACTCATCTTT.

This clone was found many times. The rearrangement links TRDV2 to TRDJ1, with 11 bases that match TRDD3. V shed 2 bases and J 6 bases; nucleotides not matched to a gene: 22. From germline, CDR1 is GEAIGNYY and CDR2 EKD. CDR3 length equals 20 residues. The CDR3 reads CACDSIIPTSGGYPVHKLIF. For the CDR3, the DNA is TGTGCCTGTGACAGCATAATTCCTACCTCTGGGGGATACCCTGTTCATAAACTCATCTTT.

This clone was counted a few times. The database protein in TCRdb disagrees with the DNA translation at residue 7; the sequence shown here was translated from the DNA. This chain links TRDV1 with TRDJ1, with 9 nucleotides matching TRDD3. Germline trimming cut 3 bases from V and 2 bases from J; bases unmatched to any gene: 22. CDR1 is TSWWSYY and CDR2 is QGS in the germline V gene. The CDR3 has 21 amino acids. The CDR3 is CALGDPMSPPWGIPSTDKLIF. The CDR3 region has the DNA TGTGCTCTTGGGGATCCTATGAGCCCCCCCTGGGGGATTCCCTCGACCGATAAACTCATCTTT.

This clone ranks as medium-sized. V gene TRDV1 combines with J gene TRDJ1; 9 bases align to TRDD3. CDR1 and CDR2 from the germline V gene are TSWWSYY and QGS. The J segment lost 2 bases and the V segment lost 2 bases, leaving 15 bases of the junction unmatched. The CDR3 runs 19 residues. The CDR3 bases are TGTGCTCTTGGGGAAGAACTGGGGATACGGAGCCCCTTTACCGATAAACTCATCTTT. As protein: CALGEELGIRSPFTDKLIF.

This clone is medium-sized in the sample. The sample contains more than one DNA sequence encoding this CDR3. CDR3 residues: CACDTGGYTDKLIF. Here the CDR3 DNA reads TGTGCCTGTGACACTGGGGGATACACCGATAAACTCATCTTT. This chain links TRDV2 with TRDJ1; 8 positions agree with TRDD3. V lost 1 base and J lost 0; bases outside the gene matches: 0. The V gene's germline CDR1 is GEAIGNYY and CDR2 EKD. The length of the CDR3 is 14 residues.

This chain links TRDV2 with TRDJ1; 13 bases are a match to TRDD3. CDR3 length: 22 amino acids. CDR1 and CDR2 (germline): GEAIGNYY, EKD. With V trimmed by 3 bases and J by 0 bases, 21 bases remained unmatched. CDR3 bases: TGTGCCTGTGACGGCGTCTTCTTACTGGGGGATACGGAGGGGGCTTACACCGATAAACTCATCTTT. It yields the protein CACDGVFLLGDTEGAYTDKLIF.

This clone is medium-sized by share. This chain uses TRDV1 with TRDJ1; 10 bases match TRDD3. CDR3 size: 20 residues. The germline CDR1 and CDR2 sequences are TSWWSYY and QGS. V lost 0 bases and J lost 3; bases outside the gene matches: 16. The CDR3 loop is CALGELVGWGIHWTSDKLIF. In DNA form, the CDR3 reads TGTGCTCTTGGGGAACTTGTGGGGTGGGGGATACATTGGACGTCCGATAAACTCATCTTT.

Comment on this clone: TCRdb's listed protein matches a much larger clone and diverges from this DNA's translation at residue 5, likely through a read error; the protein shown comes from the DNA. V usage is TRDV1 and J usage is TRDJ1; D tentatively reads TRDD2 or TRDD3 (7 bases each). The CDR3 is 21 amino acids. V was trimmed by 5 bases and J by 7 bases, leaving 38 bases between them. Per germline, CDR1 TSWWSYY and CDR2 QGS. CDR3 in DNA: TGTGCTCTTGGGAAAGCCTCCTTCCTGCTGACTTACTGGGGCCCTCCGGGTAAACTCATCTTT. This codes for CALGKASFLLTYWGPPGKLIF.

This clone was counted a few times. A read error may explain this, as a much larger clone is one base away. The sample has other DNA sequences that encode this CDR3 too. The chain carries TRDV2 and TRDJ1; 12 bases are a match to TRDD3. The CDR3 is made up of 14 amino acids. The germline CDR1 and CDR2 sequences are GEAIGNYY and EKD. The CDR3 DNA is TGCGCCTGTGACCCCGTACTGGGGGATACTAAACTCATCTTT. It specifies CACDPVLGDTKLIF.

In the case of this clone: A read error likely explains why the TCRdb protein, taken from a much larger clone, differs from this DNA's translation at residue 5; the protein shown is translated from the DNA. The chain recombines TRDV1 with TRDJ1; TRDD3 aligns across 8 bases. Germline V gene sequence: CDR1 TSWWSYY, CDR2 QGS. There are 19 residues in the CDR3. J gave up 0 bases and V 4 bases, and 16 bases lay outside the gene matches. CDR3 sequence: CALGATGTDWGLNTDKLIF. Here the CDR3 DNA reads TGTGCTCTTGGGGCCACGGGCACAGACTGGGGGCTAAACACCGATAAACTCATCTTT.

About this clone itself: One base separates it from a far larger clone, so it is likely a read error. Other DNA sequences from this sample encode an identical CDR3 as well. V usage is TRDV2 and J usage is TRDJ1, with 8 nucleotides matching TRDD3. The germline V gene has CDR1 GEAIGNYY and CDR2 EKD. The CDR3 loop spans 15 amino acids. The DNA for the CDR3 is TGTGCCTGCGACATACTGGGGGCGCTCACCGATAAACTCATCTTT. It is translated as CACDILGALTDKLIF.

A remark on this clone: A far larger clone is one nucleotide away, so this likely arose from a read error. This CDR3 is also generated by other DNA sequences in the sample. The chain is built from TRDV1 and TRDJ1; D unclear. The CDR3 has 22 amino acids. Trimming stripped 6 bases from V and 0 bases from J, with 35 bases between. Germline values: CDR1 TSWWSYY, CDR2 QGS. The CDR3 DNA is TGTGCTCTTGGTGACTTACGGCTGGTTTGGTTTGACACTCCCGACTACACCGATAAACTCATCTTT. Translated, it gives CALGDLRLVWFDTPDYTDKLIF.

The sample holds a few counts of this clone. This likely reflects a read error, since a far larger clone is one base away. Additional DNA sequences in this sample encode the identical CDR3. The rearrangement uses TRDV1 and TRDJ1; D uncertain. Germline CDR1 is TSWWSYY and CDR2 is QGS. The CDR3 spans 22 residues. CDR3 sequence: CALGDLRLVWFDTPDYTDKLIF. As DNA, the CDR3 is TGTGCTCTTGGGGACTTACGGCTGGTTTGGTTTGACACTCCCGACTACACCGATAAACTTATCTTT.

Judged by abundance, this clone is medium-sized. The gene calls are TRDV2 and TRDJ1; a weak D match, TRDD3 (5 bases). This CDR3 has 19 amino acids. The germline V and J ends were trimmed by 3 bases and 3 bases, with 28 bases remaining between them. Germline loops: CDR1 GEAIGNYY, CDR2 EKD. CDR3 coding DNA: TGTGCCTGTGACCCCCTGATATCACCAGGGATTTTGGACGCCGATAAACTCATCTTT. It specifies CACDPLISPGILDADKLIF.

This clone was detected only a few times. The amino acid sequence in TCRdb belongs to a much larger clone and departs from this DNA's translation at residue 13, likely a sequencing read error; the sequence shown is translated from the DNA. The chain links TRDV2 to TRDJ3; TRDD3 agrees at 12 bases. CDR3 length: 19 residues. Germline V lookup: CDR1 GEAIGNYY, CDR2 EKD. CDR3 amino acids: CACDTLLGDTSWNTRQMFF. CDR3 sequence (DNA): TGTGCCTGTGACACTTTACTGGGGGATACTTCCTGGAACACCCGACAGATGTTTTTC.